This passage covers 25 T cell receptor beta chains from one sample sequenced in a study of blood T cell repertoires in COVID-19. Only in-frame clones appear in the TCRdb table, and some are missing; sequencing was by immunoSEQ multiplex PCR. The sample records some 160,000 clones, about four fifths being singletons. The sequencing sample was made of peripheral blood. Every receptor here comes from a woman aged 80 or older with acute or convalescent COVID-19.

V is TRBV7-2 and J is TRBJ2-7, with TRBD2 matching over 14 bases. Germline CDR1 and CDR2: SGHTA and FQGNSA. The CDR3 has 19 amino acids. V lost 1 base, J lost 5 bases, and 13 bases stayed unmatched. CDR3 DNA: TGTGCCAGCAGCTTAGTGGGGTCCGGGACTAGCGGGAGAGTCCACGAGCAGTACTTC. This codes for CASSLVGSGTSGRVHEQYF.

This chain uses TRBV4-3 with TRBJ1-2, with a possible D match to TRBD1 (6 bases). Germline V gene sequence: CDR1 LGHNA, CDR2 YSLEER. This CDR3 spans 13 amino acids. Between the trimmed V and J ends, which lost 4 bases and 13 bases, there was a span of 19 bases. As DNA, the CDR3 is TGCGCCAGCAGCCTAGTCACGGACAGTGATCGCACCTTC. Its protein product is CASSLVTDSDRTF.

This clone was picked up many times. CDR3 in DNA: TGCAGCGTTGAAGGGCCGGGGGAAGCTTTCTTT. This gives the protein CSVEGPGEAFF. This chain uses TRBV29-1 with TRBJ1-1; D is ambiguous. Trimming removed 1 base at V and 8 bases at J, with 8 bases between. Looked up from germline, CDR1 is SQVTM and CDR2 is ANQGSEA. This CDR3 is built from 11 residues.

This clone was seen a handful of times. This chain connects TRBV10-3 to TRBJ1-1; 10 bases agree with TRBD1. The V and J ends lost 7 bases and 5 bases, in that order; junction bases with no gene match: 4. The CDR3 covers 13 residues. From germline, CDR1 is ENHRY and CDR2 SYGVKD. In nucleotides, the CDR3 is TGTGCCATCAATCCGGACAGGGGGACTGAAGCTTTCTTT. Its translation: CAINPDRGTEAFF.

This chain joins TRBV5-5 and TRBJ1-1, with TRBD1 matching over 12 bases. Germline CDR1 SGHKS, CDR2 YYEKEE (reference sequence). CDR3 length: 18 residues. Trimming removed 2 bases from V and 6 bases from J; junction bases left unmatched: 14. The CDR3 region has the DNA TGTGCCAGCAGCTTAAGCTTAGGGGACAGGGGGCGCTTCCCTGAAGCTTTCTTT. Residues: CASSLSLGDRGRFPEAFF.

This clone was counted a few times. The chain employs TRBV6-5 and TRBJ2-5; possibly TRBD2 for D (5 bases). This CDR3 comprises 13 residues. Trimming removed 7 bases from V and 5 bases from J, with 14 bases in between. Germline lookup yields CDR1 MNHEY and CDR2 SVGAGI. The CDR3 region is CASTRRGLETQYF. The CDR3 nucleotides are TGTGCCAGCACCCGAAGAGGGTTGGAGACCCAGTACTTC.

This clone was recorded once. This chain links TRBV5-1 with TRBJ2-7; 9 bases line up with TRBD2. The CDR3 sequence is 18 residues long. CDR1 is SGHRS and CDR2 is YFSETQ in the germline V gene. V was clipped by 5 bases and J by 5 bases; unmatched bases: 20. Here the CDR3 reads CASRYGVLLREGLNEQYF. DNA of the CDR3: TGCGCCAGCAGATATGGGGTTTTACTGCGGGAGGGCCTCAACGAGCAGTACTTC.

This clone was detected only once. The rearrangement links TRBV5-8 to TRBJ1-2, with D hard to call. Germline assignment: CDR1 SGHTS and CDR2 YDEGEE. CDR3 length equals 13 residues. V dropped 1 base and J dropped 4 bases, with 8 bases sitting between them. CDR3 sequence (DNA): TGTGCCAGCAGCTTGTTCGATAGCTATGGCTACACCTTC. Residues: CASSLFDSYGYTF.

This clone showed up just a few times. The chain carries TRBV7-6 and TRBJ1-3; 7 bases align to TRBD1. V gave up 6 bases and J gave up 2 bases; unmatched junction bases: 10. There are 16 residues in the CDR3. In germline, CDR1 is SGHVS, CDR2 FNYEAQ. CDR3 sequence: CASSKLTGEAGNTIYF. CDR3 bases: TGTGCCAGCAGTAAACTTACAGGGGAAGCTGGAAACACCATATATTTT.

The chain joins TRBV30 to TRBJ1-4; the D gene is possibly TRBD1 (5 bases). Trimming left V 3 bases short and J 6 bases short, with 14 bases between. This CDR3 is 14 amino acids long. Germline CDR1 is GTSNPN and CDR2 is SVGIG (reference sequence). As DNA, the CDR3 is TGTGCCTGGAGCCTAGGGCAGGGTGATGAAAAACTGTTTTTT. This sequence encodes CAWSLGQGDEKLFF.

This CDR3 reads CASSEGRYYEQYF. DNA for the CDR3: TGTGCCAGCAGTGAGGGCAGGTACTACGAGCAGTACTTC. The genes are TRBV25-1 and TRBJ2-7; D remains ambiguous. Germline CDR1 MGHDK, CDR2 SYGVNS. The ends were cut back, 3 bases at V and 3 bases at J, with 9 bases in the middle. The CDR3 has 13 residues.

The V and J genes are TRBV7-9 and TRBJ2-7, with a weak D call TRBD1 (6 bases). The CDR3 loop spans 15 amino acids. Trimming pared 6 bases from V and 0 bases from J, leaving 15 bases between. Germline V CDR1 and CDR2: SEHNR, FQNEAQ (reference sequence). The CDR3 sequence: CASSPRQDRSYEQYF. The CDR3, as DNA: TGTGCCAGCAGTCCAAGACAGGACCGCTCCTACGAGCAGTACTTC.

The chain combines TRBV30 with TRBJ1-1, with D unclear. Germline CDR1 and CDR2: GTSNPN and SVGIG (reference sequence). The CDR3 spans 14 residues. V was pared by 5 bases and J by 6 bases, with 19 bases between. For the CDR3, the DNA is TGTGCCTGGGGAAGGGAGGTTCAGCCTCCTGAAGCTTTCTTT. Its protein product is CAWGREVQPPEAFF.

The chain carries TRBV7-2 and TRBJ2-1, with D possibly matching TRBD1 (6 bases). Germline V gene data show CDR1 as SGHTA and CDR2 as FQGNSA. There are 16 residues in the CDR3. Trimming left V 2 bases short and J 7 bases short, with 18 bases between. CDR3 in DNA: TGTGCCAGCAGCTTATGGGGGCCTGCCCGTCGGAATGAGCAGTTCTTC. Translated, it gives CASSLWGPARRNEQFF.

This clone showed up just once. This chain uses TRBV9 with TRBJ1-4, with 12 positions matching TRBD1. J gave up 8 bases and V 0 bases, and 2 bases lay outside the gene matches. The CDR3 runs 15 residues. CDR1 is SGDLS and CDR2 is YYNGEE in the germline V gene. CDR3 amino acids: CASSVAGTGGEKLFF. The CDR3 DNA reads TGTGCCAGCAGCGTAGCTGGGACAGGGGGCGAAAAACTGTTTTTT.

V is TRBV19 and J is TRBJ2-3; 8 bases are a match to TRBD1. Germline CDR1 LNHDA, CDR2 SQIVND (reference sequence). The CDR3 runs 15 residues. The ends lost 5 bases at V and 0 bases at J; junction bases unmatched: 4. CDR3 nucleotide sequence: TGTGCCAGTAGTTGGCAGGGGGCCAGCACAGATACGCAGTATTTT. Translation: CASSWQGASTDTQYF.

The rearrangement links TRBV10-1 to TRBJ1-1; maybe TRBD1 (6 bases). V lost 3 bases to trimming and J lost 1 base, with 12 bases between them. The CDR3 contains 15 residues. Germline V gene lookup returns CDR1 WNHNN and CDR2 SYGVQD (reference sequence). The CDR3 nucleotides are TGCGCCAGCAGTGACCCAGGGGACCCGAACACTGAAGCTTTCTTT. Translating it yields CASSDPGDPNTEAFF.

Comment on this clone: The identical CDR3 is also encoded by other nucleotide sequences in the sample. Written as DNA, the CDR3 is TGTGCCAGCAGTTTGGAGGAGACCCAGTACTTC. Translation gives CASSLEETQYF. The chain has TRBV28 and TRBJ2-5; D gene unclear. V dropped 3 bases and J dropped 5 bases, with 4 bases sitting between them. Germline values: CDR1 MDHEN, CDR2 SYDVKM. This CDR3 has 11 residues.

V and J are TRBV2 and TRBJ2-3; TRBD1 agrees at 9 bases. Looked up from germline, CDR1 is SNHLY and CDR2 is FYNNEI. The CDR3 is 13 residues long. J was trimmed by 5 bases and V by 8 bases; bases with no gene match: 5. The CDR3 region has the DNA TGTGCCAGCTTTACAGGGGGCGTAGATACGCAGTATTTT. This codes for CASFTGGVDTQYF.

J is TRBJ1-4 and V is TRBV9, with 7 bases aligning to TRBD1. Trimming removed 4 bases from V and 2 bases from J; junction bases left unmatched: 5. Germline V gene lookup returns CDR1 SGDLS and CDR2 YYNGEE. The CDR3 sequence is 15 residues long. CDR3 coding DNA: TGTGCCAGCAGCCCCGACAGGGTTACTAATGAAAAACTGTTTTTT. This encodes CASSPDRVTNEKLFF. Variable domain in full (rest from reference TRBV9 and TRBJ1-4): DSGVTQTPKHLITATGQRVTLRCSPRSGDLSVYWYQQSLDQGLQFLIQYYNGEERAKGNILERFSAQQFPDLHSELNLSSLELGDSALYFCASSPDRVTNEKLFFGSGTQLSVL.

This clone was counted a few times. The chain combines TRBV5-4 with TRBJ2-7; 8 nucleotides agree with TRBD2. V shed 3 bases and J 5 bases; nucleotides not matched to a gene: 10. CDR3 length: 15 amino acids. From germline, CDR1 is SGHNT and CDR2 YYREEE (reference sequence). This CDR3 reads CASSSGGAGRHEQYF. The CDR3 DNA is TGTGCCAGCAGCTCGGGGGGGGCAGGGAGACACGAGCAGTACTTC.

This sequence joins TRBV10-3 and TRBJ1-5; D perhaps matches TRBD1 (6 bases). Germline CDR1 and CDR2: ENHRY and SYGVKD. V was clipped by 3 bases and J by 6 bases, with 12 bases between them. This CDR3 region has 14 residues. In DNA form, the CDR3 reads TGTGCCATCAGTGAATACAGGGAGGGTCAGCCCCAGCATTTT. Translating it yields CAISEYREGQPQHF.

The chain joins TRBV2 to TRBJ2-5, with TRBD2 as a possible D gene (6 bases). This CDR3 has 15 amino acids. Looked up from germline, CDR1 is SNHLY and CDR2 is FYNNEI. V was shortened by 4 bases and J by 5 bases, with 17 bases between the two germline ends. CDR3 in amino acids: CASSVRLGVGETQYF. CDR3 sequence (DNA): TGTGCCAGCAGTGTTCGACTAGGGGTGGGCGAGACCCAGTACTTC.

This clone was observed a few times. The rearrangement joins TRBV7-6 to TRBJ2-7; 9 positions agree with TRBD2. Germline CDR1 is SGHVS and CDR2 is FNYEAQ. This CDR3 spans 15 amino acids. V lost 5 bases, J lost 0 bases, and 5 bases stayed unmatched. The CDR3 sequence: CASSRSSGSSYEQYF. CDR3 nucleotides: TGTGCCAGCAGCCGGAGTAGCGGGAGCTCCTACGAGCAGTACTTC.

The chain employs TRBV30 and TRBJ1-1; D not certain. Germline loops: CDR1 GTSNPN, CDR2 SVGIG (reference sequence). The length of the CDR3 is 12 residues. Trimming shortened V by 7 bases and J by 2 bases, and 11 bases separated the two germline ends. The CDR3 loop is CASIPENTEAFF. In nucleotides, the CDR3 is TGTGCCTCAATCCCAGAAAACACTGAAGCTTTCTTT. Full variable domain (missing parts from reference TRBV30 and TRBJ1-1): SQTIHQWPATLVQPVGSPLSLECTVEGTSNPNLYWYRQAAGRGLQLLFYSVGIGQISSEVPQNLSASRPQDRQFILSSKKLLLSDSGFYLCASIPENTEAFFGQGTRLTVV.